This T cell receptor (beta chain) comes out of a study of CD8+CD57+ T cells in acquired aplastic anemia. Study findings and constraints: Patients and controls shared some 30 CD8+ CDR3 sequences.

To note about this clonotype: The antigen is not known.

Sequencing was done on patients that had shown CD8+CD57+ cell expansion by flow cytometry. Template material for TCR beta VDJ and CDR3 profiling consisted of genomic DNA. One entry per CDR3 protein results from TCRdb running MiXCR on the reads. Of about 270,000 distinct CDR3 sequences in the sample, roughly 82% are singletons; the top ten hold roughly 42%. V lost 0 bases, J lost 8 bases, and 17 bases lay in between. There are 16 residues in the CDR3. The germline V gene encodes CDR1 SGHTA and CDR2 FQGNSA. This chain uses TRBV7-2 with TRBJ2-1; TRBD1 or TRBD2 may be the D gene (6 bases each). The receptor was isolated from a human donor with aplastic anemia. Source material: sorted CD4+, CD8+, or CD8+CD57+ T cells (not recorded which) from PBMCs. Here the CDR3 reads CASSLARRGVGHEQFF. Written as DNA, the CDR3 is TGTGCCAGCAGCTTAGCGCGGAGGGGGGTAGGCCATGAGCAGTTCTTC.